This TCR beta chain comes out of a study of T cells after yellow fever vaccination. The trim removed 5 bases at V and 16 bases at J, leaving 8 bases unmatched. The CDR3 totals 11 residues. Germline CDR1 and CDR2: SGHVS and FQNEAQ. TCRdb redid the calling of the 5' RACE reads with MiXCR, one entry per CDR3 protein. The sample has about 550,000 distinct CDR3 sequences; over 15% are singletons. In this sample, this clonotype turned up a few times. This TCR was sampled from a man aged 30 to 39 who received the YFV17D yellow fever vaccine. Material: PBMCs, obtained 15 days after the yellow fever booster vaccination. The chain uses TRBV7-8 and TRBJ2-1, with TRBD2 matching over 7 bases. CDR3 sequence (DNA): TGTGCCAGCAGCGCGGGGGTAGGGGAATTCTTC. It yields the protein CASSAGVGEFF.